The sample holds many counts of the clone carrying this TCR beta chain. The cDNA was synthesized by means of template-switch 5'RACE, which was carried out with 10-nucleotide random UMIs. MiXCR, applied by TCRdb to the 5' RACE reads, yields one record per CDR3 protein. The sample lists 130,000 or so distinct CDR3 sequences, about 3.4% occurring once. CDR3 length: 14 residues. The germline gives CDR1 DFQATT, CDR2 SNEGSKA (reference sequence). Between the trimmed V and J ends, which lost 1 base and 3 bases, there was a span of 13 bases. This sample was included in a study of neurological immune-mediated disorders.

The specimen sequenced was PBMCs. This receptor was taken from a woman in her 30s with multiple sclerosis. The chain is built from TRBV20-1 and TRBJ2-7; perhaps TRBD1 as D (6 bases). CDR3 region: CSARGRDTLYEQYF. In nucleotides, the CDR3 is TGCAGTGCTAGAGGCCGGGACACTCTCTACGAGCAGTACTTC.